Shown below are 4 T cell receptor beta chains from a single sample sequenced in a study of tissue T cells after allogeneic stem cell transplantation. Time point here: mouse harvest day 7 after allogeneic transplant. Mouse grafts combined 10^7 T-cell-depleted bone marrow cells with 10^6 splenic CD5+ T cells. Repertoires were generated with immunoSEQ multiplex PCR, while TCRdb's copy carries only in-frame clones and drops some. Found here are over 5,500 clones, 50% of them singletons; the top ten hold 3.8%. The sequenced material came from gut tissue. The receptors originated from a female BALB/c mouse given C57BL/6 T cells with graft-versus-host disease after an allogeneic hematopoietic cell transplant.

In regard to this clone: Gene labels here are mouse ones. The read ends 1 residue shy of where the CDR3 ends; the end is completed using the germline J gene. The rearrangement uses TRBV26 and TRBJ2-5; tentative D call: TRBD1 (6 bases). V was pared by 6 bases and J by 0 bases, with 13 bases between. This CDR3 has 15 residues. Per germline, CDR1 KGHPV and CDR2 FQNQEV (reference sequence). The CDR3 DNA, read in part, is TGTGCCAGCAGACCGACCGGGACAAACCAAGACACCCAGTAC. Translated, it gives CASRPTGTNQDTQY. From start to end, the CDR3 is CASRPTGTNQDTQYF.

This clone has more than one count but fewer than ten. Gene names refer to mouse genes. Read coverage stops 1 residue before the CDR3 terminus; the germline J gene supplies the remainder. The V gene is TRBV16, the J gene TRBJ2-3; a weak D match, TRBD1 (7 bases). Germline lookup yields CDR1 SGHSA and CDR2 FRNQAP. The CDR3 runs to 17 residues. V was pared by 0 bases and J by 0 bases, with 13 bases between. The sequenced part of the CDR3 DNA is TGTGCAAGCAGCTTAGATAGTAGGGGGCCTAGTGCAGAAACGCTGTAT. This translates into CASSLDSRGPSAETLY. The whole CDR3 sequence reads CASSLDSRGPSAETLYF.

As concerns this clone: Germline and genes: mouse. The read finishes 1 residue shy of the CDR3 end, and the germline J gene is used to complete it. The chain couples TRBV12-2 to TRBJ2-3, with TRBD1 as a possible D gene (5 bases). Germline values: CDR1 SGHLS, CDR2 HYDKME. This CDR3 region has 14 residues. Trimming removed 4 bases at V and 0 bases at J, with 10 bases between. The CDR3 spells CASSPGSSAETLYF. CDR3 bases read: TGTGCCAGCTCACCAGGGTCTAGTGCAGAAACGCTGTAT.

Concerning this clone itself: Gene names refer to mouse genes. The read finishes 1 residue shy of the CDR3 end, and the germline J gene is used to complete it. This chain links TRBV12-1 with TRBJ2-1; D possibly corresponds to TRBD1 (5 bases). This CDR3 has 13 amino acids. V lost 2 bases to trimming and J lost 1 base, with 5 bases between them. Germline CDR1 and CDR2: SGHSN and HYEKVE. CDR3 DNA, as far as it was read: TGTGCCAGCTCTCGACAGAACTATGCTGAGCAGTTC. It translates to CASSRQNYAEQF. The whole CDR3 is CASSRQNYAEQFF.